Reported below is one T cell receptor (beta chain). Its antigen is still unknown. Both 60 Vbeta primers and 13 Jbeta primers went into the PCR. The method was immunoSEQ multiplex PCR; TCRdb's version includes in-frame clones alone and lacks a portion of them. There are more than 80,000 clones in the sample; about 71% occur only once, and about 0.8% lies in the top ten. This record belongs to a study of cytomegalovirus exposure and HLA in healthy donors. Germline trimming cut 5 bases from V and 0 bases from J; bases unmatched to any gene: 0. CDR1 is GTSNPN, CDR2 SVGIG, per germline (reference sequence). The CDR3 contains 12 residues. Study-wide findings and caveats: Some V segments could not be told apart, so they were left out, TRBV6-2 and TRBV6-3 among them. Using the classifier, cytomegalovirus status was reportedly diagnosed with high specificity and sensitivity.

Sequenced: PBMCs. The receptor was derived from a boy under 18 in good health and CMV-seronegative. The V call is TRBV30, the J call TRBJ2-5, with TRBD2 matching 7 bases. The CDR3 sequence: CAWGGDQETQYF. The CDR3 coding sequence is TGTGCCTGGGGGGGGGACCAAGAGACCCAGTACTTC.